This entry lists 2 T cell receptor beta chains sequenced from one sample in a study of T cell responses to AZD1222 COVID-19 vaccine listed by TCRdb under 2021. Library creation used the immunoSEQ multiplex PCR assay. Held by TCRdb, this immuneACCESS table contains in-frame sequences only and omits some clones. Under half of the omission traces to an unresolved V gene where checked; the cause of the rest is unknown. In this sample the table shows over 100,000 clones, 80% to 90% of which occur a single time. The ten largest clones take up 12% of the sample. Explained via the paper, the time point label denotes: baseline before first vaccination. Here the sequenced sample was peripheral blood, taken on day 0 of AZD1222 vaccination. The origin of the receptors is an adult in good health.

The sample holds one count of this clone. This chain connects TRBV19 to TRBJ2-2; perhaps TRBD2 as D (7 bases). The CDR3 consists of 14 residues. Germline CDR1 and CDR2: LNHDA and SQIVND (reference sequence). V shed 7 bases and J shed 4 bases, with 13 bases lying between them. Written as DNA, the CDR3 is TGTGCCAGTATCGCGGGGGCGGGCACCGGGGAGCTGTTTTTT. It is translated as CASIAGAGTGELFF.

The rearrangement joins TRBV28 to TRBJ1-4; 9 bases align to TRBD1. The germline CDR1 and CDR2 sequences are MDHEN and SYDVKM. CDR3 length: 16 amino acids. J lost 0 bases, V lost 6 bases, and 5 bases had no gene match. The CDR3 is CASSIRTGATNEKLFF. CDR3 coding DNA: TGTGCCAGCAGCATTCGGACAGGGGCAACTAATGAAAAACTGTTTTTT.